This T cell receptor (beta chain) was identified in a study of CD8 T cells in Susac syndrome. Study-wide results and limits: The study conceded that its TCR sequencing and HLA analysis involved relatively few individuals.

Sequencing of TCR beta was carried out in blood CD8+ and CD4+ T cells. Note on this clonotype: Its antigen is currently unknown.

The CDR3 length is 14 residues. Trimming removed 7 bases at V and 1 base at J, with 11 bases between. Germline loops: CDR1 SGHTA, CDR2 FQGNSA. Random hexamers primed reverse transcription of roughly 0.5 to 1 ug RNA. Multiplex PCR with immunoSEQ amplified the TCR beta CDR3 across 54 Vbeta and 13 Jbeta. A single record per CDR3 protein comes from TCRdb applying MiXCR to the immunoSEQ multiplex PCR reads. This sample yields approximately 120,000 distinct CDR3 sequences, of which just under 95% are seen a single time; over 0.07% belongs to the top ten. The rearrangement joins TRBV7-2 to TRBJ2-1; D is perhaps TRBD2 (6 bases). This clonotype was sampled from a human donor in good health. Sequenced: CD4+ T cells from PBMCs. The CDR3 DNA sequence: TGTGCCAGCAATAGCGGATTTTCCTACAATGAGCAGTTCTTC. The encoded protein is CASNSGFSYNEQFF.